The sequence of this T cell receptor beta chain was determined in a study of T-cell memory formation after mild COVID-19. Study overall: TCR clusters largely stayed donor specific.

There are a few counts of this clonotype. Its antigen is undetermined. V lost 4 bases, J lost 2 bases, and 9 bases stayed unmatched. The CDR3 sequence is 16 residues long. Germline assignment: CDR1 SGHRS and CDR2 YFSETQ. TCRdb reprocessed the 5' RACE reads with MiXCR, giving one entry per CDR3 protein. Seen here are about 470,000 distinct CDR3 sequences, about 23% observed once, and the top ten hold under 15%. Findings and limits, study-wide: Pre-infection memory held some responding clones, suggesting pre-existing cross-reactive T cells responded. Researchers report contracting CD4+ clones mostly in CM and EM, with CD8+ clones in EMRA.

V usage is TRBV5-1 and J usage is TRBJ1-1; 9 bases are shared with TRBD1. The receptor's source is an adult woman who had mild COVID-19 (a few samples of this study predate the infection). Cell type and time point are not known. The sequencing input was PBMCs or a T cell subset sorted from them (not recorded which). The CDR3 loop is CASSPTVDRGNTEAFF. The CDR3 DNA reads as TGCGCCAGCAGCCCTACTGTGGACAGGGGAAACACTGAAGCTTTCTTT. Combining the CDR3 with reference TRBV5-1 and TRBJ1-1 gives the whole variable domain KAGVTQTPRYLIKTRGQQVTLSCSPISGHRSVSWYQQTPGQGLQFLFEYFSETQRNKGNFPGRFSGRQFSNSRSEMNVSTLELGDSALYLCASSPTVDRGNTEAFFGQGTRLTVV.